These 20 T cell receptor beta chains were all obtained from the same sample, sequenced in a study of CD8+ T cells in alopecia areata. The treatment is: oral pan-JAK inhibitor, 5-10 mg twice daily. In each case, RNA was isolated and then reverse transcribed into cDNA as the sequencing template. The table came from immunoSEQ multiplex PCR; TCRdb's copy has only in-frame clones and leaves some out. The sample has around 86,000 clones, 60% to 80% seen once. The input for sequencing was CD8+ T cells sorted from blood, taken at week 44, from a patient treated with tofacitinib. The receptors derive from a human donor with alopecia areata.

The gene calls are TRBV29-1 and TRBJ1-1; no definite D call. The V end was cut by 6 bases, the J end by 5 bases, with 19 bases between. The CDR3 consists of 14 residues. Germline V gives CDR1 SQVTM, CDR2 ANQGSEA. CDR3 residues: CSVKPIQSGTEAFF. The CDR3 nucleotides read TGCAGCGTCAAGCCGATTCAATCGGGGACTGAAGCTTTCTTT.

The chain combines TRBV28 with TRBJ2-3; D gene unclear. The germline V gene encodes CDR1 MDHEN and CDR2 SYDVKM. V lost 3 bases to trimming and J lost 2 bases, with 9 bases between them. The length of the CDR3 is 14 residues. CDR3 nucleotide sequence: TGTGCCAGCAGTTTTGATGCGGTCACAGATACGCAGTATTTT. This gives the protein CASSFDAVTDTQYF.

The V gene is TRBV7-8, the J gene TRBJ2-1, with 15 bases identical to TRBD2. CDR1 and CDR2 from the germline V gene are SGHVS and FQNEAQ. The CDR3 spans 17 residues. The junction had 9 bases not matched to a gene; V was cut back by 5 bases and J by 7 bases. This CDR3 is CASSTRPGLAGGNEQFF. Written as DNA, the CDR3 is TGTGCCAGCAGCACGCGGCCGGGACTAGCGGGGGGTAATGAGCAGTTCTTC.

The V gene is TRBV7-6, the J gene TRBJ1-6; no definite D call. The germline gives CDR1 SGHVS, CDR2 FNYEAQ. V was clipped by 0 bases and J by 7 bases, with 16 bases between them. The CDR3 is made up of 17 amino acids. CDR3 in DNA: TGTGCCAGCAGCTTAGCGGGGAGGATAGACCAAAATTCACCCCTCCACTTT. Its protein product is CASSLAGRIDQNSPLHF.

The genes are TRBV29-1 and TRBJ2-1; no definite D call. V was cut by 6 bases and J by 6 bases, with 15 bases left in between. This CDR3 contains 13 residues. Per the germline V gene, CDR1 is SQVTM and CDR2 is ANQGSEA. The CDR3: CSVPGFSVNEQFF. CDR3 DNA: TGCAGCGTCCCGGGTTTTTCTGTCAATGAGCAGTTCTTC.

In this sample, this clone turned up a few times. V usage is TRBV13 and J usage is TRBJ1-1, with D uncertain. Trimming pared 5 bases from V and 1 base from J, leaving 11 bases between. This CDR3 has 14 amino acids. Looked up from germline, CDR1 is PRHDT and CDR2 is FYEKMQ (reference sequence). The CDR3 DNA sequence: TGTGCCAGCAGCAGACCTTCAGAGAACACTGAAGCTTTCTTT. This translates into CASSRPSENTEAFF.

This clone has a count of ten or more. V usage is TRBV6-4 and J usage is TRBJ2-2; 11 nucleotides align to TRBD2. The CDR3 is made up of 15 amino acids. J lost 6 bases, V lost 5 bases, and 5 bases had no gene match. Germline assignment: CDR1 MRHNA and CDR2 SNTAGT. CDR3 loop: CASSTTSGGPGELFF. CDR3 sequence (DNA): TGTGCCAGCAGTACAACTAGCGGGGGACCCGGGGAGCTGTTTTTT.

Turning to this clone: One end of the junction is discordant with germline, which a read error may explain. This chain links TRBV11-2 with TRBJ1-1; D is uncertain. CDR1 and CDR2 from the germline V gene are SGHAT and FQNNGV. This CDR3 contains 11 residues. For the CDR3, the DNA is TGTGCCAGCAGCTTAAACAGTGAAGCTTTCTTT. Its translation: CASSLNSEAFF.

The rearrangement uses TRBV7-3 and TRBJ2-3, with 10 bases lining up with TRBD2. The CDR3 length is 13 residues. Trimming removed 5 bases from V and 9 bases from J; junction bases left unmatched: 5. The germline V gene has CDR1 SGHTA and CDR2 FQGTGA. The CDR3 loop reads CASSTPGLATQYF. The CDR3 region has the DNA TGTGCCAGCAGCACCCCGGGACTAGCGACGCAGTATTTT.

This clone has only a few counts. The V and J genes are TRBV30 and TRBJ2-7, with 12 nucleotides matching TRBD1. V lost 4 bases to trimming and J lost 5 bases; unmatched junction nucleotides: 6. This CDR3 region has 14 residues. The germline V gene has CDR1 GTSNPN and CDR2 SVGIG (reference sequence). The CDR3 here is CAWTKGQGAHEQYF. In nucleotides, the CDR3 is TGTGCCTGGACGAAGGGACAGGGGGCCCACGAGCAGTACTTC.

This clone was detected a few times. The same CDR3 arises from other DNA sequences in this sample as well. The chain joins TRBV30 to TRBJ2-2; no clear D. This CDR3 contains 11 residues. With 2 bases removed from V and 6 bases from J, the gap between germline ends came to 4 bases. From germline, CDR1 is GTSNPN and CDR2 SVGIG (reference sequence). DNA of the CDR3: TGTGCCTGGAGTAACGCCGGGGAGCTGTTTTTT. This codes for CAWSNAGELFF.

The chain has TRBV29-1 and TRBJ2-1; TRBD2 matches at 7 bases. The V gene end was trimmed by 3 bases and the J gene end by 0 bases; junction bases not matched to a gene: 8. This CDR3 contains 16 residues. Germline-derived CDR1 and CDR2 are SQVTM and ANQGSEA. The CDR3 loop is CSVDGLAARSYNEQFF. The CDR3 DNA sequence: TGCAGCGTTGACGGGCTAGCGGCGCGCTCCTACAATGAGCAGTTCTTC.

The CDR3 bases are TGTGCCAGCAGCTTATCCCCCCTGCAAGCTTTCTTT. Its translation is CASSLSPLQAFF. The chain joins TRBV11-2 to TRBJ1-1; D call uncertain. Per the germline V gene, CDR1 is SGHAT and CDR2 is FQNNGV. The V and J ends lost 2 bases and 9 bases respectively, with 10 bases between them. The CDR3 runs 12 residues.

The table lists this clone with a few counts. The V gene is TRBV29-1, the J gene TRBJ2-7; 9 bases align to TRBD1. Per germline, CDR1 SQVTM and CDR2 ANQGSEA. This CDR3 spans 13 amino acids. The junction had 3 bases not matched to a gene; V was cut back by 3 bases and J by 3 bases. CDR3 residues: CSVETDRGYEQYF. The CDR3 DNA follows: TGCAGCGTTGAGACGGACAGGGGCTACGAGCAGTACTTC.

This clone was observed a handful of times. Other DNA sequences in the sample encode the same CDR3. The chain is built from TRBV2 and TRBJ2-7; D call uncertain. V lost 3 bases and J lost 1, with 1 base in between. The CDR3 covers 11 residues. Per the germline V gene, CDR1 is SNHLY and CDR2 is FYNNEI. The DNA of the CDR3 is TGTGCCAGCAGTGATTCCTACGAGCAGTACTTC. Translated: CASSDSYEQYF.

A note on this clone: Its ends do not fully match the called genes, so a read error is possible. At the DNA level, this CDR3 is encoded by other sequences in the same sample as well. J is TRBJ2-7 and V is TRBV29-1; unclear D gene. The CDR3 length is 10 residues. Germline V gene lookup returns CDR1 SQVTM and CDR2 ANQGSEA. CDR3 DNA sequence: TGCAGCGTGGAAGATTACGAGCAGTACTTC. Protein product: CSVEDYEQYF.

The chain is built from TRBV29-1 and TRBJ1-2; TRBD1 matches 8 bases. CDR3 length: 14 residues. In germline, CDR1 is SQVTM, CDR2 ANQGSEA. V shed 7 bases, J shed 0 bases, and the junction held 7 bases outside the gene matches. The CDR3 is CSAEDRGSNYGYTF. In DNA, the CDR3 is TGCAGCGCCGAAGACAGGGGTTCTAACTATGGCTACACCTTC.

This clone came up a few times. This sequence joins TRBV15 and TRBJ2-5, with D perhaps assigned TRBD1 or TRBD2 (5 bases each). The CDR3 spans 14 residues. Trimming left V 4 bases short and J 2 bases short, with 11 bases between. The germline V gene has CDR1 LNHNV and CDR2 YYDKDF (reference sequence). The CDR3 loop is CATSKRGGQETQYF. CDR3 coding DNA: TGTGCCACCAGCAAACGTGGGGGACAAGAGACCCAGTACTTC.

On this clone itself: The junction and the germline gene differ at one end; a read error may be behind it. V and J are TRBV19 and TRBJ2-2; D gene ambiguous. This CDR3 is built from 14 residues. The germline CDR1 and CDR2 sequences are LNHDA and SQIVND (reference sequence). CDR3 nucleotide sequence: TGTGCCAGTAGAACCGGCTCGAACGCCGGGGAGCTGTTTTTT. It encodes CASRTGSNAGELFF.

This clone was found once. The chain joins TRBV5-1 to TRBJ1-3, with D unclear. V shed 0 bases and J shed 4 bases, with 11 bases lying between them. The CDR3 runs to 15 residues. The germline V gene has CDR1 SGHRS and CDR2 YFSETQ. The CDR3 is CASSLDRGAGNTIYF. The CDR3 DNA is TGCGCCAGCAGCTTGGATCGGGGAGCCGGAAACACCATATATTTT. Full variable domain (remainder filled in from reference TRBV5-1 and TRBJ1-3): KAGVTQTPRYLIKTRGQQVTLSCSPISGHRSVSWYQQTPGQGLQFLFEYFSETQRNKGNFPGRFSGRQFSNSRSEMNVSTLELGDSALYLCASSLDRGAGNTIYFGEGSWLTVV.